This passage covers 21 T cell receptor beta chains from one sample sequenced in a study of beta chain features in type 1 diabetes. What was sequenced were expressed TCRB transcripts, since all of the isolated RNA had been reverse transcribed. Repertoires were generated with immunoSEQ multiplex PCR, while TCRdb's copy carries only in-frame clones and drops some. The sample records approximately 60,000 clones, approximately 62% being singletons. The material sequenced was Tregs from blood. The receptors originated from a woman aged 18 to 35 in good health.

This sequence joins TRBV7-2 and TRBJ2-7; no reliable D call. CDR3 length: 14 amino acids. The V end was cut by 5 bases, the J end by 4 bases, with 15 bases between. Germline CDR1 reads SGHTA; CDR2 reads FQGNSA. The CDR3, as DNA: TGTGCCAGCAGCCCTGAGGCGGAAGTGTACGAGCAGTACTTC. Translating gives CASSPEAEVYEQYF.

This clone appeared a few times. This sequence joins TRBV11-2 and TRBJ2-1; perhaps TRBD1 as D (6 bases). The CDR3 is made up of 15 amino acids. From germline, CDR1 is SGHAT and CDR2 FQNNGV. The V gene lost 5 bases and the J gene lost 0 bases, with 11 bases spanning the gap. CDR3 residues: CASSQQGSSYNEQFF. CDR3 DNA sequence: TGTGCCAGCAGCCAACAGGGAAGCTCCTACAATGAGCAGTTCTTC.

This chain joins TRBV29-1 and TRBJ2-3; 9 nucleotides line up with TRBD2. The germline V gene encodes CDR1 SQVTM and CDR2 ANQGSEA. V lost 5 bases to trimming and J lost 6 bases; unmatched junction nucleotides: 9. The CDR3 loop spans 14 amino acids. As DNA, the CDR3 is TGCAGCGTTATTCTAGGTGCGGGAGGGGATACGCAGTATTTT. Its protein is CSVILGAGGDTQYF.

This chain connects TRBV9 to TRBJ2-3; D is perhaps TRBD1 (5 bases). The CDR3 consists of 15 residues. V lost 2 bases, J lost 2 bases, and 12 bases lay in between. In germline, CDR1 is SGDLS, CDR2 YYNGEE. As DNA, the CDR3 is TGTGCCAGCAGCGTGACAGCCTACTACACAGATACGCAGTATTTT. Translating gives CASSVTAYYTDTQYF.

V usage is TRBV6-6 and J usage is TRBJ2-7, with 7 positions matching TRBD1. The CDR3 length is 13 residues. The germline gives CDR1 MNHNY, CDR2 SVGAGI (reference sequence). Trimming at V came to 7 bases and at J to 2 bases, leaving 5 bases not matched to a gene. The CDR3, as DNA: TGTGCCAGCATGGGGACAGCCCCCTACGAGCAGTACTTC. It codes for CASMGTAPYEQYF.

This clone has just one count. V is TRBV30 and J is TRBJ2-7; possible D gene TRBD1, 6 bases. CDR3 size: 13 residues. Trimming took 4 bases from V and 3 from J, leaving 13 bases between them. Germline assignment: CDR1 GTSNPN and CDR2 SVGIG (reference sequence). This chain's CDR3 is CAWNAGAVYEQYF. The CDR3 region has the DNA TGTGCCTGGAACGCAGGGGCGGTCTACGAGCAGTACTTC.

The rearrangement uses TRBV6-5 and TRBJ2-7; D is unresolved. Trimming removed 4 bases at V and 0 bases at J, with 7 bases between. CDR1 is MNHEY and CDR2 is SVGAGI in the germline V gene. The CDR3 length is 13 residues. The CDR3, as DNA: TGTGCCAGCAGTTCGGGTTTCTCCTACGAGCAGTACTTC. This codes for CASSSGFSYEQYF.

This chain connects TRBV6-6 to TRBJ2-2; D is ambiguous. This CDR3 comprises 15 residues. Germline V CDR1 and CDR2: MNHNY, SVGAGI (reference sequence). V dropped 4 bases and J dropped 3 bases, with 12 bases sitting between them. This CDR3 reads CASSFPRRYTGELFF. The CDR3 DNA is TGTGCCAGCAGTTTTCCCCGGCGGTACACCGGGGAGCTGTTTTTT.

CDR3 sequence: CSVIGEVEQFF. CDR3 DNA sequence: TGCAGTGTCATCGGCGAGGTTGAGCAGTTCTTC. V is TRBV20-1 and J is TRBJ2-1; D gene uncertain. V lost 7 bases to trimming and J lost 9 bases, with 13 bases between them. This CDR3 is built from 11 residues. The germline CDR1 and CDR2 sequences are DFQATT and SNEGSKA (reference sequence).

This clone was detected a few times. This chain uses TRBV7-8 with TRBJ2-6; 7 nucleotides align to TRBD1. Germline lookup yields CDR1 SGHVS and CDR2 FQNEAQ. The CDR3 loop spans 15 amino acids. The ends lost 2 bases at V and 2 bases at J; junction bases unmatched: 0. Written as DNA, the CDR3 is TGTGCCAGCAGCTTAACAGGGGCTGGGGCCAACGTCCTGACTTTC. Translating gives CASSLTGAGANVLTF.

This clone is medium-sized by share. J is TRBJ2-2 and V is TRBV7-3; D might be TRBD2 (5 bases). The CDR3 has 14 amino acids. Per germline, CDR1 SGHTA and CDR2 FQGTGA. Trimming stripped 5 bases from V and 6 bases from J, with 13 bases between. CDR3 coding DNA: TGTGCCAGCAGCCCCCCCGGACTCCCCGGGGAGCTGTTTTTT. It encodes CASSPPGLPGELFF.

This clone has only a few counts. Here the CDR3 reads CAGKQGYNEQFF. DNA for the CDR3: TGTGCCGGTAAACAGGGATACAATGAGCAGTTCTTC. This rearrangement joins TRBV2 to TRBJ2-1; a possible D gene is TRBD1 (6 bases). Germline CDR1 SNHLY, CDR2 FYNNEI. CDR3 length: 12 residues. Deletions cut 11 bases from V and 4 bases from J, with 12 bases between.

The rearrangement uses TRBV5-4 and TRBJ2-7, with 8 positions matching TRBD2. Germline CDR1 reads SGHNT; CDR2 reads YYREEE (reference sequence). The CDR3 is 16 residues long. V dropped 4 bases and J dropped 0; count of bases not matched to a gene: 9. The CDR3 region is CASSPVAGTSSYEQYF. CDR3 DNA: TGTGCCAGCAGCCCAGTAGCGGGGACAAGCTCCTACGAGCAGTACTTC. Together with reference TRBV5-4 and TRBJ2-7, the CDR3 gives the full variable domain: ETGVTQSPTHLIKTRGQQVTLRCSSQSGHNTVSWYQQALGQGPQFIFQYYREEENGRGNFPPRFSGLQFPNYSSELNVNALELDDSALYLCASSPVAGTSSYEQYFGPGTRLTVT.

The chain carries TRBV11-3 and TRBJ2-1; TRBD2 matches 8 bases. J lost 7 bases, V lost 5 bases, and 4 bases had no gene match. From germline, CDR1 is SGHNT and CDR2 YENEEA. The CDR3 loop spans 13 amino acids. The CDR3 region is CASSPGTRNEQFF. The CDR3 nucleotides are TGTGCCAGCAGCCCCGGGACTAGGAATGAGCAGTTCTTC. Based on the CDR3 plus reference TRBV11-3 and TRBJ2-1, the full variable domain is EAGVVQSPRYKIIEKKQPVAFWCNPISGHNTLYWYLQNLGQGPELLIRYENEEAVDDSQLPKDRFSAERLKGVDSTLKIQPAELGDSAVYLCASSPGTRNEQFFGPGTRLTVL.

This clone was observed a single time. The V gene is TRBV5-1, the J gene TRBJ2-1; 9 bases agree with TRBD2. CDR1 is SGHRS and CDR2 is YFSETQ in the germline V gene. This CDR3 contains 18 residues. V lost 0 bases to trimming and J lost 2 bases; unmatched junction nucleotides: 9. In DNA form, the CDR3 reads TGCGCCAGCAGCTTGGGACGGCGGGAGGGACTAGCCTACAATGAGCAGTTCTTC. Its translation: CASSLGRREGLAYNEQFF.

The V gene is TRBV7-2, the J gene TRBJ2-3; 11 nucleotides agree with TRBD2. The CDR3 runs 17 residues. With V trimmed by 4 bases and J by 0 bases, 6 bases remained unmatched. The germline V gene encodes CDR1 SGHTA and CDR2 FQGNSA. CDR3 sequence: CASSWSSGGTSTDTQYF. The CDR3 DNA reads TGTGCCAGCAGCTGGTCTAGCGGGGGGACTAGCACAGATACGCAGTATTTT.

The chain couples TRBV2 to TRBJ2-7, with 10 nucleotides matching TRBD1. Germline values: CDR1 SNHLY, CDR2 FYNNEI. Unmatched junction bases numbered 4, after V lost 6 bases and J lost 5 bases. The CDR3 is 13 residues long. In nucleotides, the CDR3 is TGTGCCAGCAGACGGACAGGGGGGGACGAGCAGTACTTC. Residues: CASRRTGGDEQYF.

This clone was counted a few times. The rearrangement joins TRBV27 to TRBJ1-1; 8 bases fit TRBD1. With 11 bases clipped from V and 0 bases from J, the junction kept 8 bases outside the gene matches. Germline CDR1 and CDR2: MNHEY and SMNVEV (reference sequence). The CDR3 is 14 amino acids. The CDR3 loop reads CAAKGQGMNTEAFF. The CDR3 nucleotides read TGTGCCGCGAAAGGACAGGGTATGAACACTGAAGCTTTCTTT.

V usage is TRBV6-1 and J usage is TRBJ2-1; D gene unclear. The CDR3 loop spans 13 amino acids. V lost 6 bases, J lost 9 bases, and 15 bases lay in between. CDR1 and CDR2 from the germline V gene are MNHNS and SASEGT. The CDR3 is CASRGNVFSEQFF. In nucleotides, the CDR3 is TGTGCCAGCAGGGGCAATGTCTTTAGTGAGCAGTTCTTC.

V is TRBV5-1 and J is TRBJ1-4; possibly TRBD1 for D (6 bases). V was trimmed by 4 bases and J by 4 bases, leaving 17 bases between them. This CDR3 has 16 residues. The germline CDR1 and CDR2 sequences are SGHRS and YFSETQ. CDR3: CASSLQPPDSNEKLFF. The CDR3 DNA is TGCGCCAGCAGCCTCCAACCGCCGGACAGTAATGAAAAACTGTTTTTT. The full variable domain, rest sourced from reference TRBV5-1 and TRBJ1-4, is KAGVTQTPRYLIKTRGQQVTLSCSPISGHRSVSWYQQTPGQGLQFLFEYFSETQRNKGNFPGRFSGRQFSNSRSEMNVSTLELGDSALYLCASSLQPPDSNEKLFFGSGTQLSVL.

The sample holds a few counts of this clone. This chain links TRBV19 with TRBJ1-5; possibly TRBD1 for D (5 bases). V lost 10 bases, J lost 0 bases, and 16 bases lay in between. The length of the CDR3 is 15 residues. Germline-derived CDR1 and CDR2 are LNHDA and SQIVND (reference sequence). The CDR3 coding sequence is TGTGCCACAAATAGACAGCCGGATAGCAATCAGCCCCAGCATTTT. It codes for CATNRQPDSNQPQHF.